These T cell receptor beta chains were read from a single sample in a study of CD8+CD57+ T cells in acquired aplastic anemia. MiXCR, applied by TCRdb to the reads, yields one record per CDR3 protein. In the table there are 150,000 to 200,000 distinct CDR3 sequences, 48% of which are singletons. Material: sorted CD4+, CD8+, or CD8+CD57+ T cells (not recorded which) from PBMCs. These receptors were obtained from a human donor with aplastic anemia. CDR3s include the opening cysteine and the closing phenylalanine or tryptophan. The D gene is left open where the match is weak. Some rows have no size entry. The others give once, few or many, or a class for an expanded clone.

14	.	TRBJ1-1	.	TRBV9	CASSFSWGNTEAFF	TGTGCCAGCAGCTTTTCCTGGGGGAACACTGAAGCTTTCTTT
13	.	TRBJ2-7	few	TRBV2	CATTGSTTYEQYF	TGTGCCACTACAGGTAGTACGACCTACGAGCAGTACTTC
13	TRBD1	TRBJ2-2	.	TRBV20-1	CSAKSTGAGELFF	TGCAGTGCCAAATCCACAGGGGCTGGGGAGCTGTTTTTT
15	TRBD2	TRBJ2-7	.	TRBV2	CASRAGLAASYEQYF	TGTGCCAGCAGGGCGGGACTAGCGGCCTCCTACGAGCAGTACTTC
14	.	TRBJ1-2	few	TRBV10-3	CAISEWGDNYGYTF	TGTGCCATCAGTGAATGGGGGGATAACTATGGCTACACCTTC
14	TRBD1	TRBJ1-1	many	TRBV11-2	CASSLAGGGTEAFF	TGTGCCAGCAGCTTAGCAGGGGGGGGCACTGAAGCTTTCTTT
11	.	TRBJ2-1	.	TRBV20-1	CSARGANEQFF	TGCAGTGCTAGAGGGGCGAATGAGCAGTTCTTC
15	.	TRBJ2-2	.	TRBV7-9	CASSLPQGLAGELFF	TGTGCCAGCAGCTTACCACAGGGTCTCGCCGGGGAGCTGTTTTTT
15	.	TRBJ1-1	.	TRBV7-9	CASSSNRDLNTEAFF	TGTGCCAGCAGCTCAAACCGGGACCTCAACACTGAAGCTTTCTTT
12	TRBD1	TRBJ2-5	many	TRBV15	CATSGQGETQYF	TGTGCCACCAGCGGACAGGGAGAGACCCAGTACTTC
14	TRBD2	TRBJ2-7	once	TRBV20-1	CSASGTSGLYEQYF	TGCAGTGCTAGTGGAACTAGCGGGCTCTACGAGCAGTACTTC
14	TRBD2	TRBJ2-1	once	TRBV7-7	CASSLDGGRGEQFF	TGTGCTAGCAGCTTAGATGGCGGGAGAGGTGAGCAGTTCTTC
16	.	TRBJ2-5	.	TRBV24-1	CATSDFSTGKKETQYF	TGTGCCACCAGTGATTTTTCAACAGGGAAAAAAGAGACCCAGTACTTC
15	.	TRBJ1-5	many	TRBV7-8	CASSLREAGNQPQHF	TGTGCCAGCAGCTTAAGGGAAGCGGGGAATCAGCCCCAGCATTTT
13	.	TRBJ1-1	.	TRBV2	CATWGRGSDEAFF	TGTGCCACCTGGGGGCGGGGTAGCGATGAAGCTTTCTTT
14	.	TRBJ1-5	once	TRBV10-3	CAISDSGSNQPQHF	TGTGCCATCAGTGACTCAGGGAGCAATCAGCCCCAGCATTTT
12	.	TRBJ2-7	.	TRBV29-1	CSVFGSRYEQYF	TGCAGCGTTTTCGGTAGTCGGTACGAGCAGTACTTC
12	.	TRBJ1-1	many	TRBV20-1	CSANRANTEAFF	TGCAGTGCCAACAGGGCGAACACTGAAGCTTTCTTT
16	TRBD1	TRBJ1-5	.	TRBV15	CATSRGTGRVSQPQHF	TGTGCCACCAGCAGGGGGACAGGGCGAGTAAGTCAGCCCCAGCATTTT
14	.	TRBJ2-3	once	TRBV24-1	CATSGGSSTDTQYF	TGTGCCACCAGTGGCGGGTCAAGCACGGATACGCAGTATTTT
14	TRBD2	TRBJ2-7	few	TRBV7-8	CASSLLSGVYEQYF	TGTGCCAGCAGCTTATTAAGCGGGGTCTACGAGCAGTACTTC
13	.	TRBJ2-1	few	TRBV25-1	CASSEDRHNEQFF	TGTGCCAGCAGTGAGGACAGACACAATGAGCAGTTCTTC
14	TRBD1	TRBJ1-2	.	TRBV5-5	CASSSPGRGHGYTF	TGTGCCAGCAGCTCCCCGGGGAGGGGGCATGGCTACACCTTC
16	TRBD2	TRBJ2-3	.	TRBV9	CASSVVVAGGTDTQYF	TGTGCCAGCAGCGTAGTAGTAGCGGGAGGTACAGATACGCAGTATTTT
12	.	TRBJ1-2	few	TRBV19	CASSKGGYGYTF	TGTGCCAGTAGTAAGGGAGGCTATGGCTACACCTTC
14	.	TRBJ2-3	many	TRBV2	CASSETARASTQYF	TGTGCCAGCAGTGAAACCGCACGGGCCAGCACGCAGTATTTT
12	.	TRBJ1-4	.	TRBV9	CALAPPEAPLFF	TGTGCCCTAGCCCCCCCCGAGGCCCCCCTGTTTTTT
18	TRBD2	TRBJ2-3	.	TRBV29-1	CSVEHFGTSGLSTDTQYF	TGCAGCGTTGAACATTTTGGGACTAGCGGGCTAAGCACAGATACGCAGTATTTT
13	TRBD1	TRBJ2-3	.	TRBV10-2	CASTPDRVFSQYF	TGCGCCAGCACCCCGGACAGGGTATTCTCGCAGTATTTT
11	.	TRBJ2-3	many	TRBV20-1	CSAWVGNTQYF	TGCAGTGCTTGGGTGGGGAATACGCAGTATTTT
13	.	TRBJ1-1	few	TRBV30	CAWREGVATEAFF	TGTGCCTGGAGGGAGGGAGTGGCCACTGAAGCTTTCTTT
13	.	TRBJ2-7	few	TRBV7-2	CASSFIGHYEQYF	TGTGCCAGCAGCTTCATTGGCCACTACGAGCAGTACTTC
15	.	TRBJ2-5	many	TRBV7-7	CASSPGRSFQETQYF	TGTGCCAGCAGCCCGGGGCGGTCGTTTCAAGAGACCCAGTACTTC
13	.	TRBJ2-5	many	TRBV7-3	CASSPHPQETQYF	TGTGCCAGCAGCCCCCACCCCCAAGAGACCCAGTACTTC
16	.	TRBJ1-6	many	TRBV20-1	CSARAITDQPNSPLHF	TGCAGTGCTAGAGCTATAACAGACCAACCTAATTCACCCCTCCACTTT
16	TRBD2	TRBJ2-7	many	TRBV4-2	CASSPLGTSGRNEQYF	TGTGCCAGCAGCCCCCTCGGGACTAGCGGGAGGAACGAGCAGTACTTC
14	TRBD1	TRBJ2-7	.	TRBV12-3/TRBV12-4	CASSWARGRPEQYF	TGTGCCAGCAGTTGGGCCAGGGGGCGCCCCGAGCAGTACTTC
14	.	TRBJ2-2	.	TRBV2	CASNPLSAAGELFF	TGTGCCAGCAATCCTCTAAGTGCGGCCGGGGAGCTGTTTTTT